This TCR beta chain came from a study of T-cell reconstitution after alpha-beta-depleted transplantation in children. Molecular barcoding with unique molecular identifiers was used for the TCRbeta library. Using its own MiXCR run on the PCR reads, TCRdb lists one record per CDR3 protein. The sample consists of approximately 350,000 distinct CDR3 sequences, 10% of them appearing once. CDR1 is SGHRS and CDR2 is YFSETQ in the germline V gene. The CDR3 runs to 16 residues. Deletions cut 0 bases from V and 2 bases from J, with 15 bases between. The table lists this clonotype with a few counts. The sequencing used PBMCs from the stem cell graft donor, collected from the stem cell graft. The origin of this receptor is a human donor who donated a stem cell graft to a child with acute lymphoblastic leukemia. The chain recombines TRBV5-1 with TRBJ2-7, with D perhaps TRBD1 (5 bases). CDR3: CASSLEWGQTPYEQYF. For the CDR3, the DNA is TGCGCCAGCAGCTTGGAGTGGGGCCAGACCCCCTACGAGCAGTACTTC.